The rows below give T cell receptor beta chains drawn from one sample of a study of cytomegalovirus exposure and HLA in healthy donors. Method: immunoSEQ multiplex PCR; TCRdb's copy keeps in-frame clones and lacks some. This table has some 150,000 clones, just over 90% appearing once. Material: PBMCs. Every receptor here comes from a man between 18 and 29 years old in good health and CMV-seronegative. The CDR3 runs from the conserved cysteine through the conserved F or W. The D gene is left open where the match is weak. The listing skips clone size in some rows; elsewhere it reads once, few, many or a size class.

>NA|NA|TRBV6-5|TRBJ2-4
CASSYSEVAKNIQYF
TGTGCCAGCAGTTACTCGGAGGTAGCCAAAAACATTCAGTACTTC
>TRBD1|NA|TRBV19|TRBJ1-2
CASSIDLGTGDGYTF
TGTGCCAGTAGTATAGATCTGGGGACAGGGGATGGCTACACCTTC
>NA|NA|TRBV29-1|TRBJ2-3
CSVMGASGLILTDTQYF
TGCAGCGTTATGGGAGCCTCCGGTTTGATTCTTACAGATACGCAGTATTTT
>NA|NA|TRBV12-2|TRBJ2-7
CASRPDRVKSYEQYF
TGTGCAAGTCGCCCCGACAGGGTGAAGTCCTACGAGCAGTACTTC
>TRBD2|once|TRBV2|TRBJ2-2
CASSLAGGPSGELFF
TGTGCCAGCAGCCTAGCGGGGGGGCCGAGCGGGGAGCTGTTTTTT
>NA|NA|TRBV14|TRBJ1-3
CASSQVGGLGNTIYF
TGTGCCAGCAGCCAAGTCGGGGGACTTGGAAACACCATATATTTT
>TRBD2|NA|TRBV10-2|TRBJ2-3
CASKSSGRRDTQYF
TGCGCCAGCAAGAGTAGCGGGAGAAGGGATACGCAGTATTTT
>TRBD1|few|TRBV7-6|TRBJ2-4
CASSLLGGAAKNIQYF
TGTGCCAGCAGCTTATTAGGGGGCGCAGCCAAAAACATTCAGTACTTC
>NA|NA|TRBV27|TRBJ2-7
CASRLTGFSYEQYF
TGTGCCAGCAGGTTGACAGGTTTTTCCTACGAGCAGTACTTC
>NA|NA|TRBV4-2|TRBJ1-2
CASSQELAGYTF
TGTGCCAGCAGCCAAGAGTTGGCTGGCTACACCTTC
>NA|NA|TRBV18|TRBJ2-7
CASSPRDTAYEQYF
TGTGCCAGCTCACCTCGGGACACAGCCTACGAGCAGTACTTC
>TRBD2|NA|TRBV23-1|TRBJ2-7
CASSQFGSLAGDHYEQYF
TGCGCCAGCAGTCAATTTGGATCCCTAGCGGGGGACCACTACGAGCAGTACTTC
>NA|NA|TRBV4-2|TRBJ1-5
CASTANNQPQHF
TGTGCCAGTACAGCAAACAATCAGCCCCAGCATTTT
>NA|NA|TRBV19|TRBJ2-1
CASRRLSVDEQFF
TGTGCCAGTAGGAGACTAAGCGTGGATGAGCAGTTCTTC
>NA|NA|TRBV5-6|TRBJ2-7
CASSFRQLHYEQYF
TGTGCCAGCAGTTTCCGACAGCTACACTACGAGCAGTACTTC
>TRBD1|NA|TRBV6-1|TRBJ2-3
CASRPGTVSTDTQYF
TGTGCCAGCAGACCCGGGACAGTTAGCACAGATACGCAGTATTTT
>NA|NA|TRBV7-2|TRBJ2-1
CASSLAAPWQFF
TGTGCCAGCAGCTTAGCAGCTCCATGGCAGTTCTTC
>NA|NA|TRBV11-2|TRBJ1-3
CASSPGVGNTIYF
TGTGCCAGCAGCCCAGGGGTCGGAAACACCATATATTTT
>NA|NA|TRBV27|TRBJ2-2
CASSLSLGTTTGELFF
TGTGCCAGCAGTTTATCGCTGGGGACAACCACCGGGGAGCTGTTTTTT
>NA|NA|TRBV9|TRBJ2-1
CASSMTRSPFF
TGTGCCAGCAGCATGACTAGGTCCCCGTTCTTC
>TRBD1|NA|TRBV6-1|TRBJ1-1
CASSEPTGTGNTEAFF
TGTGCCAGCAGTGAACCCACCGGGACAGGGAACACTGAAGCTTTCTTT
>NA|NA|TRBV6-1|TRBJ2-1
CASTKEGIKNEQFF
TGTGCCAGCACCAAGGAGGGGATAAAAAATGAGCAGTTCTTC
>NA|NA|TRBV10-1|TRBJ2-5
CASSEASLETQYF
TGCGCCAGCAGTGAGGCTAGCTTGGAGACCCAGTACTTC
>NA|NA|TRBV13|TRBJ2-2
CASSPTRDSNTGELFF
TGTGCCAGCAGCCCCACCCGAGACTCGAACACCGGGGAGCTGTTTTTT
>TRBD2|once|TRBV5-1|TRBJ2-5
CASSLRGLAGQETQYF
TGCGCCAGCAGCTTGAGGGGCCTAGCGGGCCAAGAGACCCAGTACTTC
>NA|NA|TRBV7-9|TRBJ1-6
CASSLDTPGYSPLHF
TGTGCCAGCAGCTTAGATACGCCGGGTTATTCACCCCTCCACTTT
>NA|NA|TRBV5-1|TRBJ1-1
CASSALTMNTEAFF
TGCGCCAGCAGTGCACTGACAATGAACACTGAAGCTTTCTTT
>NA|NA|TRBV6-1|TRBJ1-1
CASRKDSLHTEAFF
TGTGCCAGCAGGAAGGACAGTCTCCACACTGAAGCTTTCTTT
>NA|NA|TRBV5-4|TRBJ1-2
CASSLVQGGRGYTF
TGTGCCAGCAGCTTGGTACAGGGAGGGAGAGGCTACACCTTC
>NA|NA|TRBV5-6|TRBJ2-7
CASSTYSYEQYF
TGTGCCAGCAGCACATACTCCTACGAGCAGTACTTC
>TRBD1|NA|TRBV6-5|TRBJ1-5
CASSPGTGNNQPQHF
TGTGCCAGCAGTCCCGGGACAGGGAACAATCAGCCCCAGCATTTT
>TRBD1|NA|TRBV5-1|TRBJ2-3
CASSGGQGFTDTQYF
TGCGCCAGCAGCGGGGGACAGGGCTTCACAGATACGCAGTATTTT
>TRBD2|NA|TRBV19|TRBJ2-1
CASSIKRGGSYNEQFF
TGTGCCAGTAGTATTAAGCGGGGGGGCTCCTACAATGAGCAGTTCTTC
>NA|NA|TRBV7-3|TRBJ1-1
CASSRQTDTEAFF
TGTGCCAGCAGTCGACAGACGGACACTGAAGCTTTCTTT
>NA|NA|TRBV29-1|TRBJ2-7
CSVEAPRGGESYEQYF
TGCAGCGTTGAAGCACCAAGGGGGGGGGAATCCTACGAGCAGTACTTC
>NA|NA|TRBV6-1|TRBJ2-1
CASSEIWGLSSYNEQFF
TGTGCCAGCAGTGAAATTTGGGGGCTCAGCTCCTACAATGAGCAGTTCTTC
>NA|NA|TRBV10-3|TRBJ2-7
CATTDTDSYEQYF
TGTGCCACCACAGATACCGACTCCTACGAGCAGTACTTC
>TRBD1|once|TRBV30|TRBJ2-7
CAWARTGGVGGQYF
TGTGCCTGGGCTCGGACAGGGGGCGTGGGCGGTCAGTACTTC
>NA|NA|TRBV6-5|TRBJ1-1
CASSYSAIMNTEAFF
TGTGCCAGCAGTTACTCAGCGATCATGAACACTGAAGCTTTCTTT
>NA|NA|TRBV4-3|TRBJ2-1
CASSQVSRAEQFF
TGCGCCAGCAGCCAAGTATCGCGGGCTGAGCAGTTCTTC
>TRBD2|NA|TRBV4-1|TRBJ2-2
CASSQFTGGNTGELFF
TGCGCCAGCAGCCAGTTTACGGGGGGGAACACCGGGGAGCTGTTTTTT
>NA|NA|TRBV7-8|TRBJ1-2
CASSLRRREDYGYTF
TGTGCCAGCAGCTTACGGCGCAGGGAGGACTATGGCTACACCTTC
>NA|NA|TRBV2|TRBJ2-3
CASSQGRADTQYF
TGTGCCAGCAGTCAGGGGCGGGCAGATACGCAGTATTTT
>NA|NA|TRBV13|TRBJ2-2
CASSLEGPSRLFF
TGTGCCAGCAGCTTAGAGGGGCCATCGAGGCTGTTTTTT
>TRBD2|NA|TRBV9|TRBJ2-1
CASTSGGPSYNEQFF
TGTGCCAGCACTAGCGGGGGGCCCTCCTACAATGAGCAGTTCTTC
>NA|NA|TRBV10-2|TRBJ1-5
CASTTGLSQPQHF
TGCGCCAGCACTACAGGGTTGAGTCAGCCCCAGCATTTT
>NA|NA|TRBV7-2|TRBJ1-2
CASSYGTNYGYTF
TGTGCCAGCAGCTACGGGACTAACTATGGCTACACCTTC
>NA|NA|TRBV5-1|TRBJ1-4
CASSLDGGTEKLFF
TGCGCCAGCAGCTTGGACGGCGGAACTGAAAAACTGTTTTTT
>NA|NA|TRBV7-2|TRBJ1-1
CASSSYTGLAFF
TGTGCCAGCAGCTCGTACACAGGTTTAGCTTTCTTT
>NA|NA|TRBV19|TRBJ1-1
CASSMGRLDRNTEAFF
TGTGCCAGTAGTATGGGTCGATTAGACAGGAACACTGAAGCTTTCTTT
>NA|NA|TRBV11-2|TRBJ2-1
CASSPPPGLANEQFF
TGTGCCAGCAGCCCCCCACCCGGCCTAGCGAATGAGCAGTTCTTC
>NA|few|TRBV7-7|TRBJ2-7
CASSLGPTGYEQYF
TGTGCCAGCAGTCTCGGCCCGACGGGGTACGAGCAGTACTTC
>TRBD1|NA|TRBV30|TRBJ2-4
CAWIPGQSVAKNIQYF
TGTGCCTGGATACCGGGACAGTCAGTAGCCAAAAACATTCAGTACTTC
>NA|NA|TRBV30|TRBJ1-4
CAWTNRATNEKLFF
TGTGCCTGGACCAATCGAGCAACTAATGAAAAACTGTTTTTT
>NA|NA|TRBV5-1|TRBJ1-3
CASSLGAASFSGNTIYF
TGCGCCAGCAGCTTGGGGGCAGCTTCTTTCTCTGGAAACACCATATATTTT
>NA|NA|TRBV18|TRBJ1-6
CASSPAIRDNSPLHF
TGTGCCAGCTCACCAGCGATTCGGGATAATTCACCCCTCCACTTT
>TRBD1|NA|TRBV29-1|TRBJ1-3
CSVDGTGGNTIYF
TGCAGCGTTGACGGGACAGGAGGAAACACCATATATTTT
>TRBD2|NA|TRBV13|TRBJ2-7
CASSGRTSGVSYEQYF
TGTGCCAGCAGCGGACGGACTAGCGGGGTATCCTACGAGCAGTACTTC